These 28 T cell receptor beta chains were sequenced from one sample in a study of T cells in Graves' hyperthyroidism and ophthalmopathy. The source material, RNA transcripts, was used to amplify TCR beta CDR3 regions. RT-PCR in the first round (using the HTBI primer set) targeted the TCR CDR3. Each CDR3 protein gets one entry after TCRdb re-called the multiplex PCR reads with MiXCR. The table lists roughly 570,000 distinct CDR3 sequences, more than 45% of them singletons. Sequencing was done on a sample of peripheral blood or thyroid tissue (not recorded which). These receptors were collected from a woman aged 18-30 years with Graves' hyperthyroidism.

The V gene is TRBV6-4, the J gene TRBJ2-7; possible D gene TRBD2, 6 bases. This CDR3 is built from 13 residues. The germline gives CDR1 MRHNA, CDR2 SNTAGT. V lost 10 bases and J 4 bases, leaving 17 bases between the germline ends. The CDR3 DNA follows: TGTGCCATCGGAGGGATCGGCGGGTACGAGCAGTACTTC. Protein: CAIGGIGGYEQYF.

This clonotype was observed at least ten times. V gene TRBV14 combines with J gene TRBJ2-5; the match to TRBD2 covers 7 bases. The CDR3 contains 12 residues. The V and J ends lost 0 bases and 12 bases, in that order; junction bases with no gene match: 4. Germline assignment: CDR1 SGHDN and CDR2 FVKESK. CDR3 region: CASSQDLGTKYF. CDR3 bases: TGTGCCAGCAGCCAAGATCTTGGGACTAAGTACTTC. The full variable domain, in which reference TRBV14 and TRBJ2-5 provide the parts outside the CDR3, is EAGVTQFPSHSVIEKGQTVTLRCDPISGHDNLYWYRRVMGKEIKFLLHFVKESKQDESGMPNNRFLAERTGGTYSTLKVQPAELEDSGVYFCASSQDLGTKYFGPGTRLLVL.

The genes are TRBV20-1 and TRBJ2-1; TRBD2 might be the D (6 bases). Trimming took off 0 bases at V and 4 bases at J, with 10 bases between the two ends. This CDR3 region has 14 residues. Germline V gene lookup returns CDR1 DFQATT and CDR2 SNEGSKA (reference sequence). The CDR3 DNA is TGCAGTGCTAGAGATACGGGACTGTACAATGAGCAGTTCTTC. Its protein is CSARDTGLYNEQFF.

A few counts support this clonotype. The chain combines TRBV14 with TRBJ2-5; D remains unclear. V dropped 0 bases and J dropped 7 bases, with 12 bases sitting between them. The CDR3 extends over 14 amino acids. Germline V gene data show CDR1 as SGHDN and CDR2 as FVKESK. The CDR3: CASSQDQPVGTQYF. The CDR3 nucleotides are TGTGCCAGCAGCCAAGATCAACCCGTGGGGACCCAGTACTTC.

This clonotype was counted between two and nine times. This chain uses TRBV5-1 with TRBJ1-1; D is possibly TRBD1 (5 bases). There are 16 residues in the CDR3. Germline CDR1 SGHRS, CDR2 YFSETQ. V lost 3 bases, J lost 0 bases, and 15 bases lay in between. The CDR3 sequence: CASSYWGFFLNTEAFF. Written as DNA, the CDR3 is TGCGCCAGCAGCTACTGGGGCTTCTTCCTGAACACTGAAGCTTTCTTT.

This clonotype was detected many times. The V and J genes are TRBV5-8 and TRBJ2-7; the D call may be TRBD1 or TRBD2 (6 bases each). The V end lost 0 bases, the J end lost 3 bases, and 16 bases lay between the germline ends. Germline-derived CDR1 and CDR2 are SGHTS and YDEGEE. This CDR3 comprises 16 residues. The CDR3 DNA sequence: TGTGCCAGCAGCTTGGACGGGGGCCCTGGGGACTACGAGCAGTACTTC. This translates into CASSLDGGPGDYEQYF. The complete variable domain, with remaining parts taken from reference TRBV5-8 and TRBJ2-7, reads EAGVTQSPTHLIKTRGQQATLRCSPISGHTSVYWYQQALGLGLQFLLWYDEGEERNRGNFPPRFSGRQFPNYSSELNVNALELEDSALYLCASSLDGGPGDYEQYFGPGTRLTVT.

This clonotype was found a few times. The rearrangement links TRBV11-3 to TRBJ2-2, with a tentative D call TRBD2 (6 bases). This CDR3 is built from 16 residues. CDR1 and CDR2 (germline): SGHNT, YENEEA. V was trimmed by 4 bases and J by 1 base, leaving 13 bases between them. The DNA of the CDR3 is TGTGCCAGCAGCTGGAGGGCCTTCGGGAACACCGGGGAGCTGTTTTTT. Translation: CASSWRAFGNTGELFF.

Concerning this clonotype: The junction departs from the called germline gene at one end, perhaps through a read error. The genes are TRBV15 and TRBJ2-6, with 10 bases that match TRBD1. The CDR3 is 12 residues long. Germline lookup yields CDR1 LNHNV and CDR2 YYDKDF (reference sequence). DNA for the CDR3: TGTGCCACCAGCAGGACAGGGGGCTCTGAAGCTTTC. Its translation is CATSRTGGSEAF.

For this clonotype: A much larger clone lies a single base off, so this may be a read error. The chain carries TRBV18 and TRBJ2-7; D is unresolved. CDR3 length equals 15 residues. Germline CDR1 KGHSH, CDR2 LQKENI. CDR3 nucleotide sequence: TGTACCAGCTCACCACGCCGGGCTAGCTCCTACGAGCAGTACTTC. Its translation is CTSSPRRASSYEQYF.

In its sample, this clonotype was seen many times. The V call is TRBV24-1, the J call TRBJ1-6, with 7 bases lining up with TRBD1. The CDR3 has 15 amino acids. The V segment lost 7 bases and the J segment 7 bases; nucleotides outside the gene matches: 9. Germline V CDR1 and CDR2: KGHDR, SFDVKD. The CDR3 coding sequence is TGTGCCACCAGAGCCCCCGGGACAGTAAATTCACCCCTCCACTTT. Encoded protein: CATRAPGTVNSPLHF.

This clonotype has at least ten counts. The J gene is TRBJ2-5, the V gene TRBV19; 11 bases line up with TRBD2. The CDR3 covers 20 residues. Trimming removed 1 base from V and 3 bases from J; junction bases left unmatched: 16. Looked up from germline, CDR1 is LNHDA and CDR2 is SQIVND (reference sequence). This CDR3 is CASSIGSISGRAGRKETQYF. The DNA of the CDR3 is TGTGCCAGTAGTATAGGGTCGATTAGCGGGAGGGCCGGGAGAAAAGAGACCCAGTACTTC.

The V call is TRBV7-3, the J call TRBJ2-2; tentative D call: TRBD2 (5 bases). Trimming stripped 1 base from V and 6 bases from J, with 12 bases between. CDR1 is SGHTA, CDR2 FQGTGA, per germline. There are 15 residues in the CDR3. CDR3 residues: CASSLIGEFSGELFF. CDR3 DNA: TGTGCCAGCAGCTTAATCGGGGAGTTCTCCGGGGAGCTGTTTTTT.

This clonotype was recorded many times. The CDR3 nucleotides are TGTGCCATCAGTGATATCCGGAGCTCCTACAATGAGCAGTTCTTC. This translates into CAISDIRSSYNEQFF. The gene calls are TRBV10-3 and TRBJ2-1, with D unclear. There are 15 residues in the CDR3. V dropped 3 bases and J dropped 0 bases, with 9 bases sitting between them. Germline V lookup: CDR1 ENHRY, CDR2 SYGVKD.

At least ten counts were recorded for this clonotype. This rearrangement joins TRBV18 to TRBJ2-5; D possibly corresponds to TRBD2 (5 bases). V was pared by 4 bases and J by 5 bases, with 14 bases between. The CDR3 has 14 residues. The V gene's germline CDR1 is KGHSH and CDR2 LQKENI. DNA for the CDR3: TGTGCCAGCTCACAACGGACGACTAAGGAGACCCAGTACTTC. It is translated as CASSQRTTKETQYF.

The rearrangement uses TRBV20-1 and TRBJ1-4; 7 positions agree with TRBD1. CDR3 length: 15 residues. Per the germline V gene, CDR1 is DFQATT and CDR2 is SNEGSKA (reference sequence). V trimming: 2 bases; J trimming: 2 bases; junction bases outside the gene matches: 5. The CDR3 protein is CSARPQGGTNEKLFF. The DNA for the CDR3 is TGCAGTGCTAGACCCCAGGGGGGCACTAATGAAAAACTGTTTTTT.

V gene TRBV2 combines with J gene TRBJ1-6; 9 bases line up with TRBD1. The ends lost 7 bases at V and 5 bases at J; junction bases unmatched: 6. Germline CDR1 SNHLY, CDR2 FYNNEI. This CDR3 has 15 amino acids. CDR3 DNA: TGTGCCAGCAAACCGGGACAGGGAAATAATTCACCCCTCCACTTT. It translates to CASKPGQGNNSPLHF.

In the case of this clonotype: A clone one base away is much larger, so this may be a read error. V is TRBV20-1 and J is TRBJ1-3; 12 bases are shared with TRBD1. Germline values: CDR1 DFQATT, CDR2 SNEGSKA (reference sequence). CDR3 length: 15 amino acids. With V trimmed by 4 bases and J by 2 bases, 3 bases remained unmatched. The CDR3 here is CSAKGQGAAGNTIYF. CDR3 in DNA: TGCAGTGCTAAGGGACAGGGGGCTGCTGGAAACACCATATATTTT.

In its sample, this clonotype was seen many times. The V gene is TRBV25-1, the J gene TRBJ1-2; TRBD1 aligns across 7 bases. The CDR3 sequence is 11 residues long. The V gene end was trimmed by 8 bases and the J gene end by 5 bases; junction bases not matched to a gene: 2. Germline V gives CDR1 MGHDK, CDR2 SYGVNS. This chain's CDR3 is CASQQGYGYTF. For the CDR3, the DNA is TGTGCCAGCCAACAGGGGTATGGCTACACCTTC.

This clonotype was counted ten times or more. The chain links TRBV19 to TRBJ1-5; D remains ambiguous. This CDR3 is built from 13 residues. Germline loops: CDR1 LNHDA, CDR2 SQIVND (reference sequence). V was shortened by 9 bases and J by 7 bases, with 16 bases between the two germline ends. The CDR3 loop is CARRLRARQPQHF. CDR3 bases: TGTGCCAGGCGCCTAAGGGCTAGGCAGCCCCAGCATTTT.

Ten or more counts support this clonotype. This chain links TRBV7-3 with TRBJ1-1, with D possibly matching TRBD1 (5 bases). CDR1 is SGHTA and CDR2 is FQGTGA in the germline V gene. The ends were cut back, 7 bases at V and 3 bases at J, with 15 bases in the middle. The CDR3 sequence is 14 residues long. The CDR3 coding sequence is TGTGCCAGCACCTTCAGGGCTTACGACACTGAAGCTTTCTTT. It translates to CASTFRAYDTEAFF. Based on the CDR3 plus reference TRBV7-3 and TRBJ1-1, the full variable domain is GAGVSQTPSNKVTEKGKYVELRCDPISGHTALYWYRQSLGQGPEFLIYFQGTGAADDSGLPNDRFFAVRPEGSVSTLKIQRTERGDSAVYLCASTFRAYDTEAFFGQGTRLTVV.

The chain combines TRBV2 with TRBJ1-1, with TRBD1 matching 7 bases. The CDR3 has 15 residues. Germline loops: CDR1 SNHLY, CDR2 FYNNEI. Trimming cost V 5 bases and J 8 bases; bases outside gene matches: 14. The CDR3 here is CASSLDGTESREAFF. In DNA, the CDR3 is TGTGCCAGCAGTCTCGACGGGACAGAGTCCCGGGAAGCTTTCTTT.

This clonotype was detected only a few times. V and J are TRBV7-6 and TRBJ2-1; 11 bases agree with TRBD2. The V and J ends lost 1 base and 6 bases, in that order; junction bases with no gene match: 5. The germline V gene has CDR1 SGHVS and CDR2 FNYEAQ. CDR3 length equals 16 residues. The CDR3 nucleotides are TGTGCCAGCAGCTTAGGATTTCTAGCGGGAGGCAATGAGCAGTTCTTC. Translating gives CASSLGFLAGGNEQFF.

The CDR3 nucleotides read TGTGCCAGCAGCGTCGGACTAGCGGGTTCAGTTGAGCAGTTCTTC. This gives the protein CASSVGLAGSVEQFF. V and J are TRBV7-2 and TRBJ2-5; 11 bases agree with TRBD2. The end of the DNA fits TRBJ2-1 better, so the J call may be wrong. Germline CDR1 SGHTA, CDR2 FQGNSA. The length of the CDR3 is 15 residues.

This chain uses TRBV19 with TRBJ1-1; D not certain. Trimming removed 3 bases from V and 0 bases from J, with 14 bases in between. Looked up from germline, CDR1 is LNHDA and CDR2 is SQIVND (reference sequence). The CDR3 is made up of 16 amino acids. The CDR3 reads CASSMRDPLMNTEAFF. The DNA for the CDR3 is TGTGCCAGTAGTATGCGGGATCCCCTAATGAACACTGAAGCTTTCTTT.

This clonotype appeared many times. This rearrangement joins TRBV12-3 or TRBV12-4 to TRBJ2-2; 7 bases fit TRBD1. There are 15 residues in the CDR3. The junction had 12 bases not matched to a gene; V was cut back by 6 bases and J by 8 bases. The CDR3 protein is CASRWTGPIPGELFF. In DNA form, the CDR3 reads TGTGCCAGCAGATGGACAGGCCCCATCCCTGGGGAGCTGTTTTTT.

The rearrangement uses TRBV29-1 and TRBJ2-7; 8 bases match TRBD2. The germline V gene encodes CDR1 SQVTM and CDR2 ANQGSEA. The V gene end was trimmed by 2 bases and the J gene end by 4 bases; junction bases not matched to a gene: 7. CDR3 length: 14 residues. The CDR3 nucleotides are TGCAGCGTTGAAACTAGCGGAAAACCTTACGAGCAGTACTTC. Residues: CSVETSGKPYEQYF.

This rearrangement joins TRBV5-1 to TRBJ2-1; 7 nucleotides match TRBD2. V was clipped by 3 bases and J by 9 bases; unmatched bases: 6. CDR3 size: 13 residues. CDR1 is SGHRS and CDR2 is YFSETQ in the germline V gene. The CDR3 DNA reads TGCGCCAGCAGCTCCCGGGGGGAGGGTGAGCAGTTCTTC. It is translated as CASSSRGEGEQFF. The variable domain in full, with the rest retrieved from reference TRBV5-1 and TRBJ2-1, is KAGVTQTPRYLIKTRGQQVTLSCSPISGHRSVSWYQQTPGQGLQFLFEYFSETQRNKGNFPGRFSGRQFSNSRSEMNVSTLELGDSALYLCASSSRGEGEQFFGPGTRLTVL.

The table lists this clonotype with a few counts. V and J are TRBV7-8 and TRBJ1-4; D not resolved. Looked up from germline, CDR1 is SGHVS and CDR2 is FQNEAQ. This CDR3 has 15 residues. Trimming removed 8 bases from V and 0 bases from J, with 13 bases in between. The CDR3 loop reads CASGPTDATNEKLFF. The CDR3, as DNA: TGTGCCAGCGGCCCAACAGACGCAACTAATGAAAAACTGTTTTTT.